This T cell receptor (beta chain) derives from a study of T cell responses to AZD1222 COVID-19 vaccine. As for this clone: Its target is unknown.

Study-level points and caveats: Seropositive at baseline were only a handful of AZD1222 recipients. Clonal diversity was possibly underestimated, and the donors were mostly white British, with more females.

The CDR3 length is 19 residues. Germline CDR1 LNHNV, CDR2 YYDKDF (reference sequence). V was clipped by 0 bases and J by 9 bases; unmatched bases: 12. Some clones are missing from TCRdb's copy, which holds only in-frame ones; the method was immunoSEQ multiplex PCR. The sample lists about 120,000 clones, about 82% occurring once. J is TRBJ2-3 and V is TRBV15, with TRBD2 matching over 16 bases. This TCR was recovered from an adult who received the AZD1222 COVID-19 vaccine. The specimen was peripheral blood, collected 28 days after the second AZD1222 dose. CDR3 nucleotide sequence: TGTGCCACCAGCAGAGATTTGGGACTAGCGGGAGGGGCCGTGCGGACGCAGTATTTT. It translates to CATSRDLGLAGGAVRTQYF.